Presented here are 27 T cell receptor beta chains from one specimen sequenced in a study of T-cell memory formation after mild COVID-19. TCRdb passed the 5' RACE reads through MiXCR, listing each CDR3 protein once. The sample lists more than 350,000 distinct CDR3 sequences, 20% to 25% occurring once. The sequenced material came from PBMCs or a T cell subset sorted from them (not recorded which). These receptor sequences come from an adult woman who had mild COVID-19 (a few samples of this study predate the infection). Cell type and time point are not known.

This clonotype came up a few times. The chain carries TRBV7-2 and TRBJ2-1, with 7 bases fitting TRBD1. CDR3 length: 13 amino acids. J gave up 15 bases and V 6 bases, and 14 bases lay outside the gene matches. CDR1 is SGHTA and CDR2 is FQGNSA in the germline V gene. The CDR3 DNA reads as TGTGCCAGCAGGCTTGGGGCGAGGACAGGTCTGTTCTTC. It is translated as CASRLGARTGLFF.

CDR3 bases: TGTGCCAGCAGCGGGGAGCTTGGATATGGCTACACCTTC. It translates to CASSGELGYGYTF. The J gene is TRBJ1-2, the V gene TRBV5-6; no clear D gene. CDR3 size: 13 residues. Germline CDR1 is SGHDT and CDR2 is YYEEEE. Between the trimmed V and J ends, which lost 4 bases and 5 bases, there was a span of 12 bases.

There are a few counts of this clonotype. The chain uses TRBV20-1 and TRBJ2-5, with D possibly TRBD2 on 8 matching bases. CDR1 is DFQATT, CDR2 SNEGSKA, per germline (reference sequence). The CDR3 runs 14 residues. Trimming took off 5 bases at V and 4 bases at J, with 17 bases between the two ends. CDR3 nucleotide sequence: TGCAGTGCTTCGAGGGGGCTAGCGGGAGAGACCCAGTACTTC. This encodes CSASRGLAGETQYF.

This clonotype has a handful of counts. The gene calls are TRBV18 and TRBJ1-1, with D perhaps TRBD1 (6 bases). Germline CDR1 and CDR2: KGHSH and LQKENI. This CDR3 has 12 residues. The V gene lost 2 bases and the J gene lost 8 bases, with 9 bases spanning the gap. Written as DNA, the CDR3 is TGTGCCAGCTCACCATCAGGGGAGGAAGCTTTCTTT. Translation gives CASSPSGEEAFF. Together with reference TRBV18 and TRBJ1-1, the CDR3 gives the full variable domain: NAGVMQNPRHLVRRRGQEARLRCSPMKGHSHVYWYRQLPEEGLKFMVYLQKENIIDESGMPKERFSAEFPKEGPSILRIQQVVRGDSAAYFCASSPSGEEAFFGQGTRLTVV.

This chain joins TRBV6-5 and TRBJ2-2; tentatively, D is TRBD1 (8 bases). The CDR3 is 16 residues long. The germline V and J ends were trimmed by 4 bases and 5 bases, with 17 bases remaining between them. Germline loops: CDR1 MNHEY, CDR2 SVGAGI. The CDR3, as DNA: TGTGCCAGCAGTTCCCGACAGGGGAGGGGTACCGGGGAGCTGTTTTTT. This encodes CASSSRQGRGTGELFF.

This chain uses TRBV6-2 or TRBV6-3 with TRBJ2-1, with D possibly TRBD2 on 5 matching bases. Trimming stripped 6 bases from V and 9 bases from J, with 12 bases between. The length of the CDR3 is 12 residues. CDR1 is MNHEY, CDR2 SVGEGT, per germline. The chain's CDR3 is CASSPNRGEQFF. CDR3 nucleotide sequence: TGTGCCAGCAGCCCCAACCGGGGTGAGCAGTTCTTC.

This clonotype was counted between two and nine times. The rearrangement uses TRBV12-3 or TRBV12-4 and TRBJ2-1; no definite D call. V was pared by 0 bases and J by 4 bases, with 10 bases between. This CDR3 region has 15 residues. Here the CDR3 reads CASSLADVSYNEQFF. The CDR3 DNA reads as TGTGCCAGCAGTTTAGCGGACGTTTCATACAATGAGCAGTTCTTC.

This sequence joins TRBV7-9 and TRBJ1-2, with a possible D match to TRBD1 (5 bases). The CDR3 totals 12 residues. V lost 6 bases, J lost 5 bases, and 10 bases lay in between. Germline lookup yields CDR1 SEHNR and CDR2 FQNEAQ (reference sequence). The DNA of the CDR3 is TGTGCCAGCAGTCGGGGCGGGTATGGCTACACCTTC. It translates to CASSRGGYGYTF.

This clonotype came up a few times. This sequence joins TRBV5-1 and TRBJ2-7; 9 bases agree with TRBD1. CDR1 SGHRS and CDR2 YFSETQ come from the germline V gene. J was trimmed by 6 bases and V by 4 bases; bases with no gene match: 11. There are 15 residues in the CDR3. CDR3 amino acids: CASSVDRGKLGEQYF. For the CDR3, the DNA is TGCGCCAGCAGCGTCGACAGGGGGAAGTTAGGCGAGCAGTACTTC.

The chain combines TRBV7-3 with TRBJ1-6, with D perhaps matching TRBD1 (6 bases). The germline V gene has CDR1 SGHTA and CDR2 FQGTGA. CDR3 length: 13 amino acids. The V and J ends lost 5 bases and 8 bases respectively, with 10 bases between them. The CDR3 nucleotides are TGTGCCAGCAGCACGGACAGTTATTCACCCCTCCACTTT. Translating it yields CASSTDSYSPLHF. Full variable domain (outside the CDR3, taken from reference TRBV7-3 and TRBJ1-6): GAGVSQTPSNKVTEKGKYVELRCDPISGHTALYWYRQSLGQGPEFLIYFQGTGAADDSGLPNDRFFAVRPEGSVSTLKIQRTERGDSAVYLCASSTDSYSPLHFGNGTRLTVT.

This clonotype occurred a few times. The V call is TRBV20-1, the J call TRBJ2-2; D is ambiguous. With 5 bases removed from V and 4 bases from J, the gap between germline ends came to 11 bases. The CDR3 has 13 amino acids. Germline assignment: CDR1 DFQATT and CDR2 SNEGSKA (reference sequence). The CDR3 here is CSAQQILTGELFF. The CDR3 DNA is TGCAGTGCTCAGCAGATCCTCACCGGGGAGCTGTTTTTT.

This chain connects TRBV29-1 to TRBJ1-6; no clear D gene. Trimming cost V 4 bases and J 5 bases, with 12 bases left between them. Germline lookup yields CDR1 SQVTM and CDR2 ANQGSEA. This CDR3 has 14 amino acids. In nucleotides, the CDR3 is TGCAGCGTTGGCCTGGGCGGTGATAATTCACCCCTCCACTTT. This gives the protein CSVGLGGDNSPLHF.

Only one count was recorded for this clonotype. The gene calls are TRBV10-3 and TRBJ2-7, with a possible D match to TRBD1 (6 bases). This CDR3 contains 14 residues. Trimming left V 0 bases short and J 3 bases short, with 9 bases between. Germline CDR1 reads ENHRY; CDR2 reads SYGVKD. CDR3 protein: CAISESPGVYEQYF. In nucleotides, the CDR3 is TGTGCCATCAGTGAGTCCCCAGGGGTCTACGAGCAGTACTTC.

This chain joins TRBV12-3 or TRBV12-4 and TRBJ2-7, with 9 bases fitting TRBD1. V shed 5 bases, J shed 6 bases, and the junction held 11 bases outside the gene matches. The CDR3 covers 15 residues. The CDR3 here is CASSPLYGQGSEQYF. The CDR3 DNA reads TGTGCCAGCAGTCCGTTATACGGACAGGGGTCCGAGCAGTACTTC.

The CDR3 region is CSARESQGARGYTF. CDR3 bases: TGCAGTGCTAGAGAATCGCAGGGGGCGCGGGGCTACACCTTC. This chain links TRBV20-1 with TRBJ1-2, with 8 positions matching TRBD1. The CDR3 runs to 14 residues. CDR1 and CDR2 (germline): DFQATT, SNEGSKA (reference sequence). J gave up 8 bases and V 0 bases, and 8 bases lay outside the gene matches.

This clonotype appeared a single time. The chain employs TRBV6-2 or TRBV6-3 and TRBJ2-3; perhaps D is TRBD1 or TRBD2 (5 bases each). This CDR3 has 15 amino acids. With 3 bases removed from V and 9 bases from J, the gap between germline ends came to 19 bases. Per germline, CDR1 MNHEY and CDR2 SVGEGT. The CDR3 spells CASSYTWDPGHTQYF. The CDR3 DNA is TGTGCCAGCAGTTATACGTGGGACCCGGGTCACACGCAGTATTTT.

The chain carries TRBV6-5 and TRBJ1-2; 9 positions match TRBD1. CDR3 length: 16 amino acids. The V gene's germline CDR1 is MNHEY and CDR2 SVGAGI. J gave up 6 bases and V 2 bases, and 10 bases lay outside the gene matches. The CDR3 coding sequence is TGTGCCAGCAGTTACCTTAACAGGGGGCGGCCGCATGGCTACACCTTC. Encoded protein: CASSYLNRGRPHGYTF.

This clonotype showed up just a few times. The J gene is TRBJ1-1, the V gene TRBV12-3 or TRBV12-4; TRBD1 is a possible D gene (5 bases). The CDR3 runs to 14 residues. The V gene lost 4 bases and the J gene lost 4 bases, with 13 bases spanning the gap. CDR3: CASSSGTEATEAFF. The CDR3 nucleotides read TGTGCCAGCAGTTCCGGGACGGAGGCCACTGAAGCTTTCTTT.

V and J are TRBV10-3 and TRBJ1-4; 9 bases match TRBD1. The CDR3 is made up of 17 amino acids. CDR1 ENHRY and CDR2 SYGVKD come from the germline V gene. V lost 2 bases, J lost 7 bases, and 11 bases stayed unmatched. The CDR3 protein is CAISEKRQGGAGEKLFF. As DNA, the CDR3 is TGTGCCATCAGTGAGAAGAGACAGGGGGGAGCGGGTGAAAAACTGTTTTTT.

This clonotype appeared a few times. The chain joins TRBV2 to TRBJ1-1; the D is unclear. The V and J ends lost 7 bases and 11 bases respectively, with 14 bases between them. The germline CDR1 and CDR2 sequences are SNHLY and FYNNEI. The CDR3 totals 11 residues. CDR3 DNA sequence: TGTGCCAGCAATTTTAACTCCCGGGCTTTCTTT. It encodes CASNFNSRAFF.

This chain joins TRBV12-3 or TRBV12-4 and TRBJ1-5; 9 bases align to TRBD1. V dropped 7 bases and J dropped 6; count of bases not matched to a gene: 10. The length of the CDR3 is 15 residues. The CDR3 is CASKRTGGAGQPQHF. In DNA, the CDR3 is TGTGCCAGCAAGAGAACAGGGGGCGCGGGTCAGCCCCAGCATTTT.

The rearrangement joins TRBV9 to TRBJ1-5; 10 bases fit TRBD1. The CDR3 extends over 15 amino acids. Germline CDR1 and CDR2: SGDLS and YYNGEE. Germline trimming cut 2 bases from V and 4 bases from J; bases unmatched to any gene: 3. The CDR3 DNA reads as TGTGCCAGCAGCGTGACAGGGGGCGCGAATCAGCCCCAGCATTTT. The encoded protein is CASSVTGGANQPQHF.

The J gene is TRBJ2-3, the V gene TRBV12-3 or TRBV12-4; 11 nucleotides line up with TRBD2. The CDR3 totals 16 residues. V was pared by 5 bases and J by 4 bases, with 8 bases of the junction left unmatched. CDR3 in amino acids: CASSHPVAGGADTQYF. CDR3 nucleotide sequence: TGTGCCAGCAGTCATCCCGTAGCGGGAGGGGCAGATACGCAGTATTTT.

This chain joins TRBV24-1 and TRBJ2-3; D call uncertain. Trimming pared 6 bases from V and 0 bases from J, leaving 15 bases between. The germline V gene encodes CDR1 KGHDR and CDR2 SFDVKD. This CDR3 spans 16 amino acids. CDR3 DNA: TGTGCCACCAGTCCCCCGGGTGCGGCGAGCACAGATACGCAGTATTTT. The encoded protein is CATSPPGAASTDTQYF.

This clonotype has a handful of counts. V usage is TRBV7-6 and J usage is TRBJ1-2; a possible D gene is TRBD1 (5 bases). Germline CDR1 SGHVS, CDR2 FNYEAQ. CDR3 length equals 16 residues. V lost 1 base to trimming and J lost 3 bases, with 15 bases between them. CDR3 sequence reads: CASSLGRDGKHYGYTF. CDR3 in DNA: TGTGCCAGCAGCTTAGGGCGGGACGGAAAACACTATGGCTACACCTTC.

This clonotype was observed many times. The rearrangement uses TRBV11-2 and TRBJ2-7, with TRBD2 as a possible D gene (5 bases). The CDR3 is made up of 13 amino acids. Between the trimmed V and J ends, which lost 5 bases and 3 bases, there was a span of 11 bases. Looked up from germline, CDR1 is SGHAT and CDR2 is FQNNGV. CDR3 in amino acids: CASSLGNNYEQYF. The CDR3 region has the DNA TGTGCCAGCAGCCTCGGGAATAACTACGAGCAGTACTTC.

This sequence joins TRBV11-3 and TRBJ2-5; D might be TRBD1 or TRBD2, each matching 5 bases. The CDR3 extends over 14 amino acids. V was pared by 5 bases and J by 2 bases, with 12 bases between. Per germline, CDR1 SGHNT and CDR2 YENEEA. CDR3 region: CASSLWDLQETQYF. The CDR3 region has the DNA TGTGCCAGCAGCCTTTGGGACCTACAAGAGACCCAGTACTTC.